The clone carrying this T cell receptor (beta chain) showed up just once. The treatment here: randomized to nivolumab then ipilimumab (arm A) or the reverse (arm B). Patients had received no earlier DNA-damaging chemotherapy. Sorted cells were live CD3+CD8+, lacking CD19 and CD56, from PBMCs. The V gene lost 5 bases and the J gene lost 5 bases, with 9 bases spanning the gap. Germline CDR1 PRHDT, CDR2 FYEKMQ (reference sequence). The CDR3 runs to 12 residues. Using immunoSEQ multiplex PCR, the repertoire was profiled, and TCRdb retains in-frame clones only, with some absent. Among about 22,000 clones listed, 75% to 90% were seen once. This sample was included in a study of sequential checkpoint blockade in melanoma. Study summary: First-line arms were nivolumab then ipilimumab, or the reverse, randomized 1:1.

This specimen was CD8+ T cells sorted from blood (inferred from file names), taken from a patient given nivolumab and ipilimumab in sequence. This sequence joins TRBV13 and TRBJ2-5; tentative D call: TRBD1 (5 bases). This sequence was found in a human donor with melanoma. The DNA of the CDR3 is TGTGCCAGCAGCGCAGGGTCGGAGACCCAGTACTTC. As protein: CASSAGSETQYF.